This record covers a single T cell receptor beta chain. The antigen is unknown. The CDR3 extends over 13 amino acids. Germline V gene lookup returns CDR1 SGHAT and CDR2 FQDESV (reference sequence). Trimming removed 5 bases from V and 8 bases from J, with 13 bases in between. TCRdb recomputed calls from the 5' RACE reads with MiXCR, one row per CDR3 protein. The sample has 550,000 to 700,000 distinct CDR3 sequences, approximately 10% seen once. This sample is part of a study of identical twins. Overall study results and limits: The study based its conclusions on cross-sectional statistical analysis and did not follow the same donors. Out-of-frame alpha sequences that twins shared showed excess low generation probability.

The data also belong to a second study, concerning yellow fever vaccine responses in identical twins. That report notes: Twins' T cell vaccine responses reportedly looked partly convergent, partly personalized.

The sequenced sample consisted of PBMCs. The sequence came from a young woman in good health. The chain recombines TRBV11-1 with TRBJ2-1; D gene uncertain. DNA for the CDR3: TGTGCCAGCAGCCAGCCAGTGGTCCATGAGCAGTTCTTC. It translates to CASSQPVVHEQFF.